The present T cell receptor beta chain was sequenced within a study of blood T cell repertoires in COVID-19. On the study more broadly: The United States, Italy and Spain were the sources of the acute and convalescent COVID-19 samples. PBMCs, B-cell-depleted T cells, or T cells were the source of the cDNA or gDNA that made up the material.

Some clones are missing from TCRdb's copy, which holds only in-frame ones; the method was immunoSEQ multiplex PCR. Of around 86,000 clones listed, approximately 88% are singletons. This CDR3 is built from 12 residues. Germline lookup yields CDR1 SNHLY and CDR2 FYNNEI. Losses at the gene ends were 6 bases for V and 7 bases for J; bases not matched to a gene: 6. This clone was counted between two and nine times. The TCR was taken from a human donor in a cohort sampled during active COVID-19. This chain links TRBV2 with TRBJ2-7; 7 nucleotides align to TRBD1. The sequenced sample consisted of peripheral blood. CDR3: CASSYTGEEQYF. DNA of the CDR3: TGTGCCAGCAGCTATACAGGGGAAGAGCAGTACTTC.